One TCR beta chain is described in this entry. Some clones are missing from TCRdb's copy, which holds only in-frame ones; the method was immunoSEQ multiplex PCR. The sample lists about 34,000 clones, approximately 88% occurring once. The data belong to a study of blood T cell repertoires in COVID-19. Trimming cost V 2 bases and J 2 bases, with 10 bases left between them. The germline V gene has CDR1 MGHRA and CDR2 YSYEKL. The CDR3 totals 14 residues. The sequence derives from a man between 60 and 75 years old with active COVID-19. The specimen was peripheral blood. The V and J genes are TRBV4-1 and TRBJ2-7; the D gene is possibly TRBD1 (6 bases). The CDR3 sequence: CASSQQGGTYEQYF. In DNA, the CDR3 is TGCGCCAGCAGCCAACAAGGGGGAACCTACGAGCAGTACTTC.